This T cell receptor (beta chain) was identified in a study of T cell clones after liver transplantation. Study at large: Graft-donor-reactive sequences were compared with third-party-reactive TCRbeta sequences from pre-transplant mixed lymphocyte reactions.

V gave up 3 bases and J gave up 1 base; unmatched junction bases: 4. Germline values: CDR1 SGDLS, CDR2 YYNGEE. The CDR3 length is 16 residues. As to this clone: Antigen specificity is unknown.

Repertoires were generated with immunoSEQ multiplex PCR, while TCRdb's copy carries only in-frame clones and drops some. Of around 110,000 clones listed, 90% are singletons. Study conclusions and caveats: Post-transplant, graft-donor-reactive CD4 TCRbeta sequences in blood dropped significantly in 5 of 8 subjects. Compared with third party-reactive sequences, donor-reactive ones declined more, independent of withdrawal success. The donor-reactive repertoire was only partly measurable in a couple of subjects, lacking donor cells.

The sample here was CD4+ T cells from blood, taken 12 months after liver transplant. This TCR was recovered from a human patient who received a liver transplant. Some T cells may originate from the graft donor. The genes are TRBV9 and TRBJ2-4; 10 bases are shared with TRBD1. CDR3 DNA: TGTGCCAGCAGCGCGGGACAGGGGTCGGCCAAAAACATTCAGTACTTC. It is translated as CASSAGQGSAKNIQYF.